What follows is one TCR beta chain and its context. The junction differs from germline at one of its ends, possibly a read error. This entry belongs to a study of blood T cells in healthy people across ages. The CDR3 runs 14 residues. Combining a sample-barcoded 5' primer with a J-beta primer mix, a second PCR ran for roughly 7 to 11 cycles. MiXCR, run by TCRdb on the 5' RACE reads, gives a single entry per CDR3 protein. The sample consists of about 810,000 distinct CDR3 sequences, 36% of them appearing once. The sample consisted of blood. This chain uses TRBV12-3 or TRBV12-4 with TRBJ2-1; D possibly corresponds to TRBD1 (5 bases). This receptor was obtained from a man aged 18-30 years in good health. CDR3 in amino acids: CAGLLGRGYNEQFF. The CDR3 DNA reads as TGTGCCGGCCTATTAGGTAGGGGCTACAACGAGCAGTTCTTC.